The source of this TCR beta chain is a study of beta chain features in type 1 diabetes. This CDR3 is 16 amino acids long. V shed 4 bases and J 4 bases; nucleotides not matched to a gene: 4. Germline CDR1 MDHEN, CDR2 SYDVKM. Study-level findings and limits: For TCRB rearrangement, an influence of HLA type remained unresolved here. The naive, central memory and Treg TCRB repertoires showed an apparent similarity that was greater among patients than among healthy donors. Within each of all four CD4+ subsets, Type 1 diabetes patients had TCRB CDR3s that were moderately but significantly shorter.

Remarks on this clone: Its antigen is not known.

The isolated RNA, all of it, was reverse transcribed, so expressed TCRB transcripts were what got sequenced. Repertoires were generated with immunoSEQ multiplex PCR, while TCRdb's copy carries only in-frame clones and drops some. The sample contains around 97,000 clones, around 30% of which appear only once. The rearrangement links TRBV28 to TRBJ2-5; TRBD2 matches at 15 bases. Sequences were obtained from central memory CD4+ T cells from blood. The TCR originated in a woman between 18 and 29 years old with type 1 diabetes. In DNA form, the CDR3 reads TGTGCCAGCAGTTCCGGGACTAGCGGGAGGAGAGAGACCCAGTACTTC. Protein: CASSSGTSGRRETQYF. The entire variable domain, with the rest obtained from reference TRBV28 and TRBJ2-5, is as follows: DVKVTQSSRYLVKRTGEKVFLECVQDMDHENMFWYRQDPGLGLRLIYFSYDVKMKEKGDIPEGYSVSREKKERFSLILESASTNQTSMYLCASSSGTSGRRETQYFGPGTRLLVL.